This is a list of T cell receptor beta chains from one sample in a study of shared T cell receptors in the human thymus. TCRdb keeps only in-frame clones here, not all; method: immunoSEQ multiplex PCR. The sample has hundreds of thousands of clones, around 87% seen once. The data were also submitted as part of a second study, on human thymus T cells.

Sequencing was carried out using thymocytes. All receptors derive from a boy under two years old with a congenital heart defect. The CDR3 runs from the conserved cysteine through the conserved F or W. The D gene is left open where the match is weak. For some rows the clone size is stated as once, few or many, or as a class when expanded; others skip it.

J gene | CDR3 length | clone size | D gene | V gene | CDR3 DNA | CDR3 protein
TRBJ2-3 | 21 | . | TRBD2 | TRBV7-3 | TGTGCCAGCAGCTTGTTCCGGGGGCCCCGGAGGACTAGCGGGGTTGCAGATACGCAGTATTTT | CASSLFRGPRRTSGVADTQYF
TRBJ1-2 | 16 | . | TRBD1 | TRBV28 | TGTGCCAGCCGACGGGACAGGGGGCCGTCTAACTATGGCTACACCTTC | CASRRDRGPSNYGYTF
TRBJ2-3 | 16 | . | TRBD1 | TRBV4-1 | TGCGCCAGCAGCCAAGTACAGGGGGTGTTATACGATACGCAGTATTTT | CASSQVQGVLYDTQYF
TRBJ2-4 | 17 | . | . | TRBV27 | TGTGCCAGCAGTTTAGGGAGACCGGGGAGAGCCAAAAACATTCAGTACTTC | CASSLGRPGRAKNIQYF
TRBJ1-1 | 15 | . | . | TRBV4-2 | TGTGCCAGCAGCCAAGACGGTCAGGGGATCACTGAAGCTTTCTTT | CASSQDGQGITEAFF
TRBJ1-3 | 14 | . | . | TRBV9 | TGTGCCAGCAGCGTTCTTGGGCGCGGAAACACCATATATTTT | CASSVLGRGNTIYF
TRBJ2-7 | 13 | . | . | TRBV4-3 | TGCGCCAGCAGCCTGCGGATTACGGGAGAGCAGTACTTC | CASSLRITGEQYF
TRBJ2-6 | 17 | few | TRBD2 | TRBV19 | TGTGCCAGTAGTATCAAGCGGGACTACTCTGGGGCCAACGTCCTGACTTTC | CASSIKRDYSGANVLTF
TRBJ2-3 | 14 | . | . | TRBV18 | TGTGCCAGCTCACCATTAATCCCCACAGATACGCAGTATTTT | CASSPLIPTDTQYF
TRBJ2-5 | 15 | . | . | TRBV6-1 | TGTGCCAGCAGTGAAGCGCCGCAGGATAGGGAGACCCAGTACTTC | CASSEAPQDRETQYF
TRBJ1-2 | 16 | . | . | TRBV28 | TGTGCCAGCAGTTTAAAAGGGGCTCCGTTTACTCATGGCTACACCTTC | CASSLKGAPFTHGYTF
TRBJ2-7 | 13 | . | TRBD2 | TRBV4-1 | TGCGCCAGCAGCCAGACCGGGAGGACCGAGCAGTACTTC | CASSQTGRTEQYF
TRBJ2-3 | 13 | . | . | TRBV7-7 | TGTGCTAGCAGCTTAGCTGGCGGCAGAATACAGTATTTT | CASSLAGGRIQYF
TRBJ1-3 | 11 | few | . | TRBV7-2 | TGTGCCAGCAGTTCCCAAGCGTCCATATATTTT | CASSSQASIYF
TRBJ1-3 | 14 | few | . | TRBV10-2 | TGCGCCAGCAGTGATGAGGGCCCTGGAAACACCATATATTTT | CASSDEGPGNTIYF
TRBJ1-2 | 14 | . | TRBD1 | TRBV13 | TGTGCCAGCAGCTCCGCCGGGACAGGGAAAGGCTACACCTTC | CASSSAGTGKGYTF
TRBJ2-4 | 15 | . | . | TRBV7-8 | TGTGCCAGCAGCTCACACTACGGTCAGAAAAACATTCAGTACTTC | CASSSHYGQKNIQYF
TRBJ2-7 | 14 | . | . | TRBV15 | TGTGCCACCAGGGACGGGGAGTTCTCCTACGAGCAGTACTTC | CATRDGEFSYEQYF
TRBJ2-7 | 12 | . | TRBD1 | TRBV6-4 | TGTGCCAGCAGGGGGGGGACAGGGGAGCAGTACTTC | CASRGGTGEQYF
TRBJ2-1 | 15 | . | . | TRBV9 | TGTGCCAGCAGCTTGGGCAGCTGGAGGCGGAATGAGCAGTTCTTC | CASSLGSWRRNEQFF
TRBJ2-7 | 16 | . | . | TRBV19 | TGTGCCAGTAGTATGGAGGTTGGCCCCACCTCCTACGAGCAGTACTTC | CASSMEVGPTSYEQYF
TRBJ1-1 | 9 | . | . | TRBV3-1/TRBV3-2 | TGTGCCAGCAGTCATACAGGATTCTTT | CASSHTGFF
TRBJ1-5 | 15 | . | . | TRBV6-1 | TGTGCCAGCAGTATGAATTCGGGTAGGTTCCAGCCCCAGCATTTT | CASSMNSGRFQPQHF
TRBJ1-1 | 16 | . | . | TRBV6-5 | TGTGCCAGCAGTTACCTCAGGGGTACCCGTCACACTGAAGCTTTCTTT | CASSYLRGTRHTEAFF
TRBJ1-1 | 17 | . | . | TRBV7-9 | TGTGCCAGCAGCGAGGATGGGAACAGGGCCCTGAACACTGAAGCTTTCTTT | CASSEDGNRALNTEAFF
TRBJ1-5 | 18 | . | TRBD1 | TRBV4-1 | TGCGCCAGCAGCCAACCCCGACAGGGAGCTTATAGCAATCAGCCCCAGCATTTT | CASSQPRQGAYSNQPQHF
TRBJ2-5 | 13 | . | . | TRBV12-5 | TGTGCTAGTGCCTATGACAGACAAGAGACCCAGTACTTC | CASAYDRQETQYF
TRBJ2-5 | 17 | . | . | TRBV27 | TGTGCCAGCAGCAGCCTACGAAAGAGGACTTATCAAGAGACCCAGTACTTC | CASSSLRKRTYQETQYF
TRBJ2-3 | 16 | . | . | TRBV28 | TGTGCCAGCAGAGGGGGAGGGAAGTGGGGCACAGATACGCAGTATTTT | CASRGGGKWGTDTQYF
TRBJ2-3 | 14 | . | TRBD1 | TRBV12-5 | TGTGCTAGTGGCCGGGACAGGACTCCCGATACGCAGTATTTT | CASGRDRTPDTQYF
TRBJ1-5 | 13 | . | . | TRBV10-1 | TGCGCCGACCCTCAAAGGACACAACAGCCCCAGCATTTT | CADPQRTQQPQHF
TRBJ2-1 | 15 | . | . | TRBV29-1 | TGCAGCGCCCTTCGGCGGGACCGCTCCTACAATGAGCAGTTCTTC | CSALRRDRSYNEQFF
TRBJ2-3 | 18 | . | TRBD2 | TRBV25-1 | TGTGCCAGCAGACCCACGGAAAGCGGGGGGGCCTTCACAGATACGCAGTATTTT | CASRPTESGGAFTDTQYF
TRBJ2-1 | 15 | once | . | TRBV25-1 | TGTGCCAGCAGCGGGGTTCTGGGGGGTTACAATGAGCAGTTCTTC | CASSGVLGGYNEQFF
TRBJ2-3 | 17 | . | TRBD2 | TRBV27 | TGTGCCAGCAGTCCCACCCGGCGGGAGATCAGGACAGATACGCAGTATTTT | CASSPTRREIRTDTQYF
TRBJ2-2 | 15 | few | . | TRBV19 | TGTGCCAGTAGTATCCGCCAGGGTATGTTCGGGGAGCTGTTTTTT | CASSIRQGMFGELFF
TRBJ1-2 | 12 | . | TRBD1 | TRBV29-1 | TGCAGCGTTCCGACAGGGGAGGATGGCTACACCTTC | CSVPTGEDGYTF
TRBJ2-7 | 14 | . | . | TRBV28 | TGTGCCAGCACCCGGGATGGCACTTCCTACGAGCAGTACTTC | CASTRDGTSYEQYF
TRBJ2-4 | 16 | few | . | TRBV7-2 | TGTGCCAGCAGCTTTCTCCGGGGTGGAGCCAAAAACATTCAGTACTTC | CASSFLRGGAKNIQYF
TRBJ2-5 | 16 | . | . | TRBV30 | TGTGCCTGCCTCTTCCAACAGGGTGTGGCCGAAGAGACCCAGTACTTC | CACLFQQGVAEETQYF
TRBJ2-7 | 12 | . | . | TRBV28 | TGTGCCAGCAGTACACAGGGCTACGAGCAGTACTTC | CASSTQGYEQYF
TRBJ1-2 | 12 | . | . | TRBV6-5 | TGTGCCAGCAGTTCTGGGGGCGATGGCTACACCTTC | CASSSGGDGYTF
TRBJ2-1 | 15 | . | . | TRBV23-1 | TGCGCCAGCAGTCATGCCGGGAGCCCCTACAATGAGCAGTTCTTC | CASSHAGSPYNEQFF